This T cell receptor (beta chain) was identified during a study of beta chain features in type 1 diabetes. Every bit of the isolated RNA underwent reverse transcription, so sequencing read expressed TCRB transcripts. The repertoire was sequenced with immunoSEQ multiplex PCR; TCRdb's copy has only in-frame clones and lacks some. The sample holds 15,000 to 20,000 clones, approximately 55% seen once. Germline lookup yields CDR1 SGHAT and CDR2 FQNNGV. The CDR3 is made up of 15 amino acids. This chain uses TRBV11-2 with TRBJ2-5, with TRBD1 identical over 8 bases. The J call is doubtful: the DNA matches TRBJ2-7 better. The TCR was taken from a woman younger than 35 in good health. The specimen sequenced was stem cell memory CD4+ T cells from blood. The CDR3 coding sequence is TGTGCCAGCAGACACCCAGGACAGGGAAGGTACGAGCAGTACTTC. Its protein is CASRHPGQGRYEQYF.